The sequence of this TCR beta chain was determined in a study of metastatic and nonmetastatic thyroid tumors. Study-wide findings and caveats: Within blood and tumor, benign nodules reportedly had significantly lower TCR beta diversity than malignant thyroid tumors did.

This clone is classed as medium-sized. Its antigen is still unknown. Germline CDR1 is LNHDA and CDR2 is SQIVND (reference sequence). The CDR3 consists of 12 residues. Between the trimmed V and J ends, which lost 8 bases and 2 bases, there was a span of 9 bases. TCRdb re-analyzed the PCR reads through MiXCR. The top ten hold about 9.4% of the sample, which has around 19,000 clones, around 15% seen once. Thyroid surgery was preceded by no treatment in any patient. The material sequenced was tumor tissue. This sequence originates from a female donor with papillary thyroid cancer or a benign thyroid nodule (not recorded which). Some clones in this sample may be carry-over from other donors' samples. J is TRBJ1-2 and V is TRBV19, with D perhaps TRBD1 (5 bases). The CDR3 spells CASLRTNYGYTF. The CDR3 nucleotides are TGTGCCAGTCTAAGGACAAACTATGGCTACACCTTC.